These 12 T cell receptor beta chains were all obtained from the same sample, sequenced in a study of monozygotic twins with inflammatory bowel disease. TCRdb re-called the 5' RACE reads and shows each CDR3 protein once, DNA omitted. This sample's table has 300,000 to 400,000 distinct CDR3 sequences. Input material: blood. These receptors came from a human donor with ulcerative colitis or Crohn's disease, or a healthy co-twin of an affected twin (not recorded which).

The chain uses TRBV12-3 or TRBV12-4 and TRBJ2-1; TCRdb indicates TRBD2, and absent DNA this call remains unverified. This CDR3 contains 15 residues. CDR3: CASSLASGVSYEQFF.

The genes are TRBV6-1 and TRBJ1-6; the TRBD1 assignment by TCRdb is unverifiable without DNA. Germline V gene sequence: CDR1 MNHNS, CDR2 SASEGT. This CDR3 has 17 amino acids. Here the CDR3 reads CASTGPEQGADNSPLHF.

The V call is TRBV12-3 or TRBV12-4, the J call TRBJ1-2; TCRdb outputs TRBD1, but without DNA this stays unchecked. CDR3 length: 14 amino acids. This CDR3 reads CASSFRGQNYGYTF.

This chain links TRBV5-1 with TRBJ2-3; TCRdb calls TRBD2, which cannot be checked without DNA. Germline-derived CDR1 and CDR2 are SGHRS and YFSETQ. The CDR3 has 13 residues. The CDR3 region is CASSQSPADTQYF.

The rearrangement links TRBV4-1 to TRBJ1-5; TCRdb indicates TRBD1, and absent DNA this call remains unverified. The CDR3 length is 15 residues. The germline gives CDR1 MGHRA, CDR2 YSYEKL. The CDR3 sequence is CASSQEIQGRQPQHF.

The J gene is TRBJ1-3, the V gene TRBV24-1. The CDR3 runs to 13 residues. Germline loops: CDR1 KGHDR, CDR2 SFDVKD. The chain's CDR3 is CATSDFGGNTIYF.

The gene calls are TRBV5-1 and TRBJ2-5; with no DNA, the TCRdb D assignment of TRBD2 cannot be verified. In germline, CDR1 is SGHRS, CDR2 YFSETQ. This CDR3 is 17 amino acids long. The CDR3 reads CASSPNPVAGGRETQYF.

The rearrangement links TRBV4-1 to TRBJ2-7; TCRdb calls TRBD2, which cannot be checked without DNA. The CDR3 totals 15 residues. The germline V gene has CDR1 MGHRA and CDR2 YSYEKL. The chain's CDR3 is CASSLAGTSGYEQYF.

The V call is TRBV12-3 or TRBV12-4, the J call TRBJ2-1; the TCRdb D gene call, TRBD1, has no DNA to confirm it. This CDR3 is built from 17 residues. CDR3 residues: CASSLKERVSGINEQFF.

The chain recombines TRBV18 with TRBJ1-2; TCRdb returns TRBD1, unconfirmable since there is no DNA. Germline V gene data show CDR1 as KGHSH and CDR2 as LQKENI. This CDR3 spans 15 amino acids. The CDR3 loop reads CASSPSSGSNYGYTF.

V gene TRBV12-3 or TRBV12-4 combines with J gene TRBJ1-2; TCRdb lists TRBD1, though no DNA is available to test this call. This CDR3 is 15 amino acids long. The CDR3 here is CASSPAGRGNYGYTF.

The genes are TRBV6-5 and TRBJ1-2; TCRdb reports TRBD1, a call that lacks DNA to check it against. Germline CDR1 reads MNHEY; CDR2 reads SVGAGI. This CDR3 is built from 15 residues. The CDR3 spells CASSYWTGELDGYTF.